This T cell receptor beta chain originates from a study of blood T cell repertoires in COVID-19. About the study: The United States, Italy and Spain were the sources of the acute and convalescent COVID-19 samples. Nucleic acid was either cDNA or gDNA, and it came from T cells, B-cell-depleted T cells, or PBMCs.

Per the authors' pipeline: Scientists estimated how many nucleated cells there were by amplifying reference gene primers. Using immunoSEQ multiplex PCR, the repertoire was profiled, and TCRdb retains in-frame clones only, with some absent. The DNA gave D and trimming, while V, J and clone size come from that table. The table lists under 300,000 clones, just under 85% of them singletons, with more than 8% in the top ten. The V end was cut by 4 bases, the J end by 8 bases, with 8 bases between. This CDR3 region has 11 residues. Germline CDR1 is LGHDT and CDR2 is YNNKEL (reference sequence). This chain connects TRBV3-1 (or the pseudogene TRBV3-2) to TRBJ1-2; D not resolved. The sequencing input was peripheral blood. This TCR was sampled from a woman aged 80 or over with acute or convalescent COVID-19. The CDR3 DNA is TGTGCCAGCAGCCCTCCCCGGGGCTACACCTTC. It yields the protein CASSPPRGYTF.